Below, 18 T cell receptor beta chains from the same sample are listed, as sequenced in a study of post-analysis software for immune sequencing data. Study outcomes and limitations: Patients had higher frequencies than controls of a handful of TRBV segments, including TRBV5-6, TRBV5-1 and TRBV20-1.

These receptors are not linked to any known antigen. Sequencing libraries made from TCR beta cDNA carried unique molecular identifiers. TCRdb reprocessed the PCR reads with MiXCR, giving one entry per CDR3 protein. The sample comprises hundreds of thousands of distinct CDR3 sequences, roughly 27% of which are singletons, and roughly 0.57% rests with the top ten. The sequencing input was blood. These receptors all stem from a girl under 18 with multiple sclerosis.

The CDR3, as DNA: TGTGCCAGCACTCTAGGGCCTACGCAGTATTTT. Translated, it gives CASTLGPTQYF. The chain has TRBV6-5 and TRBJ2-3; no firm D call. Trimming took 7 bases from V and 8 from J, leaving 10 bases between them. The CDR3 contains 11 residues. Germline V gene data show CDR1 as MNHEY and CDR2 as SVGAGI.

The sample holds a few counts of this clonotype. The chain couples TRBV27 to TRBJ2-7, with TRBD1 identical over 10 bases. There are 15 residues in the CDR3. In germline, CDR1 is MNHEY, CDR2 SMNVEV (reference sequence). J was trimmed by 4 bases and V by 5 bases; bases with no gene match: 8. The CDR3 here is CASSPGQGTRYEQYF. CDR3 nucleotide sequence: TGTGCCAGCAGTCCGGGACAGGGGACGAGGTACGAGCAGTACTTC.

Details on this clonotype: The germline gene is not matched at one end of the junction; a read error may be the cause. The chain employs TRBV25-1 and TRBJ1-1; D call uncertain. Germline lookup yields CDR1 MGHDK and CDR2 SYGVNS. The CDR3 totals 13 residues. The CDR3 spells CASSEYRSAEASF. Here the CDR3 DNA reads TGTGCCAGCAGTGAATACCGAAGCGCTGAAGCTTCCTTT.

This chain links TRBV28 with TRBJ2-3; the D is unclear. The CDR3 has 13 amino acids. The V end lost 3 bases, the J end lost 3 bases, and 7 bases lay between the germline ends. In germline, CDR1 is MDHEN, CDR2 SYDVKM. CDR3 nucleotides: TGTGCCAGCAGTTTCCAGGCGACAGATACGCAGTATTTT. Translated, it gives CASSFQATDTQYF. Variable domain in full (rest from reference TRBV28 and TRBJ2-3): DVKVTQSSRYLVKRTGEKVFLECVQDMDHENMFWYRQDPGLGLRLIYFSYDVKMKEKGDIPEGYSVSREKKERFSLILESASTNQTSMYLCASSFQATDTQYFGPGTRLTVL.

V gene TRBV6-2 or TRBV6-3 combines with J gene TRBJ2-5, with D possibly matching TRBD2 (5 bases). Looked up from germline, CDR1 is MNHEY and CDR2 is SVGEGT. The CDR3 is 14 residues long. V gave up 0 bases and J gave up 6 bases, with 11 bases separating them. The CDR3 region has the DNA TGTGCCAGCAGTTACTCCCAGGAGGTGAAGACCCAGTACTTC. Its translation is CASSYSQEVKTQYF.

This clonotype showed up just a few times. This sequence joins TRBV29-1 and TRBJ1-2, with D hard to call. Trimming stripped 1 base from V and 2 bases from J, with 8 bases between. Germline assignment: CDR1 SQVTM and CDR2 ANQGSEA. The CDR3 totals 13 residues. CDR3 in amino acids: CSVEVAGNYGYTF. For the CDR3, the DNA is TGCAGCGTTGAAGTGGCGGGGAACTATGGCTACACCTTC. The variable domain in full, with the rest retrieved from reference TRBV29-1 and TRBJ1-2, is SAVISQKPSRDICQRGTSLTIQCQVDSQVTMMFWYRQQPGQSLTLIATANQGSEATYESGFVIDKFPISRPNLTFSTLTVSNMSPEDSSIYLCSVEVAGNYGYTFGSGTRLTVV.

This rearrangement joins TRBV7-2 to TRBJ2-5, with D tentatively TRBD1 (6 bases). Trimming took off 0 bases at V and 7 bases at J, with 9 bases between the two ends. Germline V gene lookup returns CDR1 SGHTA and CDR2 FQGNSA. This CDR3 has 13 residues. Here the CDR3 reads CASSLAGTRTQYF. CDR3 bases: TGTGCCAGCAGCTTAGCCGGGACACGGACCCAGTACTTC.

The chain is built from TRBV28 and TRBJ1-1, with 8 bases that match TRBD1. Germline-derived CDR1 and CDR2 are MDHEN and SYDVKM. Trimming took 6 bases from V and 1 from J; bases not matched to a gene: 7. The CDR3 sequence is 15 residues long. The CDR3 sequence: CASRPIGQGNTEAFF. The CDR3 DNA reads TGTGCCAGCAGACCTATCGGACAGGGGAACACTGAAGCTTTCTTT.

The genes are TRBV20-1 and TRBJ2-7; 13 nucleotides match TRBD2. Germline V CDR1 and CDR2: DFQATT, SNEGSKA (reference sequence). This CDR3 comprises 16 residues. The junction had 9 bases not matched to a gene; V was cut back by 5 bases and J by 2 bases. The CDR3 is CSAPRLAGGVPYEQYF. CDR3 bases: TGCAGTGCTCCGAGACTAGCGGGAGGTGTACCCTACGAGCAGTACTTC.

About this clonotype: A junction end diverges from the germline sequence, so it may reflect a read error. The chain links TRBV29-1 to TRBJ1-4; D remains ambiguous. This CDR3 comprises 10 residues. CDR1 and CDR2 (germline): SQVTM, ANQGSEA. The CDR3 region is CSASNEKRFF. The CDR3 nucleotides read TGCAGCGCCTCTAATGAAAAACGGTTTTTT.

CDR3 region: CASSEGTGTSGSTDTQYF. CDR3 sequence (DNA): TGTGCCAGCAGTGAAGGAACCGGGACTAGCGGTAGCACAGATACGCAGTATTTT. The V gene is TRBV6-1, the J gene TRBJ2-3; 11 bases are a match to TRBD2. The germline CDR1 and CDR2 sequences are MNHNS and SASEGT. The CDR3 sequence is 18 residues long. With V trimmed by 1 base and J by 0 bases, 6 bases remained unmatched.

In its sample, this clonotype was seen a few times. CDR3 sequence (DNA): TGTGCCAGCAGTTACTCCCCTCGAATGACAGGGCAATCACCCCTCCACTTT. Protein product: CASSYSPRMTGQSPLHF. The chain combines TRBV6-6 with TRBJ1-6, with TRBD1 matching 7 bases. CDR1 and CDR2 from the germline V gene are MNHNY and SVGAGI (reference sequence). This CDR3 comprises 17 residues. V trimming: 0 bases; J trimming: 10 bases; junction bases outside the gene matches: 12.

Written as DNA, the CDR3 is TGTGCCAGCAGTTTAATAGCGGGACTATACAATGAGCAGTTCTTC. This encodes CASSLIAGLYNEQFF. The chain carries TRBV28 and TRBJ2-1, with 8 nucleotides matching TRBD2. Germline CDR1 reads MDHEN; CDR2 reads SYDVKM. The CDR3 covers 15 residues. Unmatched junction bases numbered 4, after V lost 2 bases and J lost 4 bases.

This clonotype was picked up a small number of times. V is TRBV20-1 and J is TRBJ1-1, with D maybe TRBD1 (6 bases). The germline V gene encodes CDR1 DFQATT and CDR2 SNEGSKA (reference sequence). Trimming took off 3 bases at V and 7 bases at J, with 15 bases between the two ends. CDR3 length: 13 amino acids. The CDR3 loop reads CSASASRGNEAFF. The CDR3 coding sequence is TGCAGTGCTAGCGCGTCCAGGGGAAATGAAGCTTTCTTT.

This clonotype was seen more than once but under ten times. V gene TRBV12-3 or TRBV12-4 combines with J gene TRBJ2-1; D might be TRBD1 (5 bases). This CDR3 region has 13 residues. V was trimmed by 2 bases and J by 6 bases, leaving 8 bases between them. The CDR3 DNA is TGTGCCAGCAGTTTACGTAGGGGCAATGAGCAGTTCTTC. Translated, it gives CASSLRRGNEQFF.

The V gene is TRBV7-9, the J gene TRBJ2-5, with D possibly matching TRBD2 (5 bases). Germline values: CDR1 SEHNR, CDR2 FQNEAQ (reference sequence). The CDR3 spans 13 residues. The ends were cut back, 5 bases at V and 5 bases at J, with 12 bases in the middle. DNA of the CDR3: TGTGCCAGCAGCCTACTAGAGAGTGAGACCCAGTACTTC. Translating gives CASSLLESETQYF.

This chain links TRBV27 with TRBJ1-1; no clear D gene. The V gene's germline CDR1 is MNHEY and CDR2 SMNVEV (reference sequence). V was pared by 7 bases and J by 4 bases, with 19 bases between. CDR3 length: 15 amino acids. The CDR3 nucleotides are TGTGCCAGCACCCCGTTCCGCAGTCACCCCACTGAAGCTTTCTTT. This codes for CASTPFRSHPTEAFF.

This clonotype was seen only a few times. As DNA, the CDR3 is TGTGCCAGCAGTTTATTCGGGGGGCGCGATGAGACCCAGTACTTC. This encodes CASSLFGGRDETQYF. The V gene is TRBV12-3 or TRBV12-4, the J gene TRBJ2-5; D is perhaps TRBD2 (7 bases). Trimming left V 2 bases short and J 5 bases short, with 15 bases between. This CDR3 has 15 residues.